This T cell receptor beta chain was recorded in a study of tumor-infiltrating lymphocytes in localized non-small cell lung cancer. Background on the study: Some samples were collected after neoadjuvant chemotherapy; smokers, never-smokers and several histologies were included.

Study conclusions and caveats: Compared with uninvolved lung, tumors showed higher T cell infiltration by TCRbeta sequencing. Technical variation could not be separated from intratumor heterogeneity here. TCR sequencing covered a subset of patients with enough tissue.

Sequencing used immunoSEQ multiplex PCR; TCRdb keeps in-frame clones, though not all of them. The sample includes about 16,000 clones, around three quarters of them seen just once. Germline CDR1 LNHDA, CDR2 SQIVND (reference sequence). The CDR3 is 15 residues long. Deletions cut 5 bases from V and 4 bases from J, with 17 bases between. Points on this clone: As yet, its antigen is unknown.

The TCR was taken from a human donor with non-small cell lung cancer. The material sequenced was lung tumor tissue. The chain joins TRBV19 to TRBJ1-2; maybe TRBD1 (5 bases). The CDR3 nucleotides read TGTGCCAGTAGTCCTTCCGGTCACAGGAGCTATGGCTACACCTTC. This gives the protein CASSPSGHRSYGYTF.